Sequencing of this T cell receptor beta chain was carried out in a study of CD8+ T cells in alopecia areata. Study-wide results and caveats: While patients received tofacitinib, many expanded lesional clones remained present in scalp and blood. Lesional scalp displayed greater clonality than normal scalp, most notably in alopecia totalis/universalis. Treatment with tofacitinib significantly lowered scalp clonality and reduced expanded CD8+ clones among the top 100.

Documented treatment: oral pan-JAK inhibitor, 5-10 mg twice daily. The CDR3 runs to 16 residues. V lost 3 bases, J lost 4 bases, and 10 bases stayed unmatched. Germline-derived CDR1 and CDR2 are LNHDA and SQIVND (reference sequence). RNA was isolated and reverse transcribed to cDNA, the sequencing template. Some clones are missing from TCRdb's copy, which holds only in-frame ones; the method was immunoSEQ multiplex PCR. The data show 250,000 to 300,000 clones, about 62% seen once. In the case of this clone: Its antigen is unknown.

The starting material was CD4+ T cells sorted from blood, obtained at week 24, from a patient treated with tofacitinib. The chain is built from TRBV19 and TRBJ2-5; 8 bases map to TRBD1. This clonotype was obtained from a human donor with alopecia areata. CDR3 in amino acids: CASSISDRGKGETQYF. CDR3 DNA: TGTGCCAGTAGTATCTCAGACAGGGGAAAGGGAGAGACCCAGTACTTC.